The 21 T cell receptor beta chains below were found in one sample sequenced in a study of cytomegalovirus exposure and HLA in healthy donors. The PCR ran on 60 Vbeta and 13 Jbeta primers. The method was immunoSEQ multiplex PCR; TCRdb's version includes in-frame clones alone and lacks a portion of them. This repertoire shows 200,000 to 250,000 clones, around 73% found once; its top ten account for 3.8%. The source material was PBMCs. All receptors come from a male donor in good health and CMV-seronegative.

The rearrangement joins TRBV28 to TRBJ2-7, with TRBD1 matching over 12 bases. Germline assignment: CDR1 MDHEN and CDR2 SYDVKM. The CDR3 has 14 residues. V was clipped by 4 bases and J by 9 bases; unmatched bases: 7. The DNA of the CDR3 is TGTGCCAGCAGTTACCGGGACAGGGGGCAGAGGCAGTACTTC. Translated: CASSYRDRGQRQYF.

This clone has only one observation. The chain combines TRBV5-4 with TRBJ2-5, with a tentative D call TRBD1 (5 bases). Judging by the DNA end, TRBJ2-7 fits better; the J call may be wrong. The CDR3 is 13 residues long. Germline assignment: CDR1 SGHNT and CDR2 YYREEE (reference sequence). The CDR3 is CASSRTGTYEQYF. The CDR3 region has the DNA TGTGCCAGCAGCCGAACAGGAACCTACGAGCAGTACTTC.

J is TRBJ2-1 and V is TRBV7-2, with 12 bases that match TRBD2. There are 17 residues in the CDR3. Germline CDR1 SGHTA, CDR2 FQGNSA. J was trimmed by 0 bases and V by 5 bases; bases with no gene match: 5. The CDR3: CASSGLAGGFSYNEQFF. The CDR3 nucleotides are TGTGCCAGCAGCGGCCTAGCGGGAGGGTTCTCCTACAATGAGCAGTTCTTC.

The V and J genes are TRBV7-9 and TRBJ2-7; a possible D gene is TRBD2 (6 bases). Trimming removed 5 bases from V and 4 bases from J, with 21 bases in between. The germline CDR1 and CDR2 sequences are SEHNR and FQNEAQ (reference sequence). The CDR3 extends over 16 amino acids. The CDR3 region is CASSATRDSLRYEQYF. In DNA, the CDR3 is TGTGCCAGCAGCGCTACCCGGGACTCACTTCGATACGAGCAGTACTTC.

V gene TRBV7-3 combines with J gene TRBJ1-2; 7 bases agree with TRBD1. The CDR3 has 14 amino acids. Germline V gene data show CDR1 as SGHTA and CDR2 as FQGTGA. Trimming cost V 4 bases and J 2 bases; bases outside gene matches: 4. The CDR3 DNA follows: TGTGCCAGCAGCTCGACAGGGAACAACTATGGCTACACCTTC. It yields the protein CASSSTGNNYGYTF.

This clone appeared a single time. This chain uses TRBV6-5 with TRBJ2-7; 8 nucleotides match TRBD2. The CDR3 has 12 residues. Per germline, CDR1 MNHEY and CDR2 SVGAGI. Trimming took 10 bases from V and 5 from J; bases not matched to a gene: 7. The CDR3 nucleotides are TGTGCCACCTCGGGGGGGGGCCACGAGCAGTACTTC. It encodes CATSGGGHEQYF.

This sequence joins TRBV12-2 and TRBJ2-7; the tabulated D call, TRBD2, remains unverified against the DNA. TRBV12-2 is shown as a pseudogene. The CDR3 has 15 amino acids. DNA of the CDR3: TGTGCAAGTCGCTGTGGGACTAGCGGGAGCTACGAGCAGTACTTC. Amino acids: CASRCGTSGSYEQYF.

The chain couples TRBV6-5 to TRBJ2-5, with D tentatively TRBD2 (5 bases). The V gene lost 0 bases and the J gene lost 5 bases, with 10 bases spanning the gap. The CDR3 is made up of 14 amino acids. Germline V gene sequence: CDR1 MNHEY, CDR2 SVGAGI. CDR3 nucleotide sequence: TGTGCCAGCAGTTACTCGTGGACTGGGGAGACCCAGTACTTC. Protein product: CASSYSWTGETQYF.

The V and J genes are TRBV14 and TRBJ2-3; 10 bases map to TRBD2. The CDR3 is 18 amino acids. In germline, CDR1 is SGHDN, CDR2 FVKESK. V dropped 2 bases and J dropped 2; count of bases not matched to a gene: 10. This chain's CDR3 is CASSQTSGTSATTDTQYF. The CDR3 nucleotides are TGTGCCAGCAGCCAAACCTCCGGGACTAGCGCTACCACAGATACGCAGTATTTT.

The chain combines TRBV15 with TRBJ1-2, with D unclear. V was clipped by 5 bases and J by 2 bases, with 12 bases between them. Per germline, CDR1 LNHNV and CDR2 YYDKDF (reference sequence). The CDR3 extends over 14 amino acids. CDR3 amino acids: CATSATRENYGYTF. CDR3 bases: TGTGCCACCAGCGCCACCCGGGAGAACTATGGCTACACCTTC.

DNA of the CDR3: TGTGCCAGCAGCCCCCCTAGGGAGACCCAGTACTTC. It encodes CASSPPRETQYF. The chain is built from TRBV28 and TRBJ2-5; D uncertain. This CDR3 is 12 amino acids long. V was clipped by 6 bases and J by 5 bases, with 10 bases between them. Germline lookup yields CDR1 MDHEN and CDR2 SYDVKM.

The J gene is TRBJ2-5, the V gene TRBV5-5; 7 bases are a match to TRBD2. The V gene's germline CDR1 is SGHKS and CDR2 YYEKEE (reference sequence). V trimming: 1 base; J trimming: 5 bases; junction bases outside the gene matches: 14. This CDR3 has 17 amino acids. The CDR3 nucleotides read TGTGCCAGCAGCTTGCTTGTTGGACGCGGGAGCATGGAGACCCAGTACTTC. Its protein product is CASSLLVGRGSMETQYF.

CDR3 residues: CASRTRGEQPQHF. The CDR3 nucleotides are TGTGCCAGCAGAACTCGGGGGGAACAGCCCCAGCATTTT. This chain links TRBV6-1 with TRBJ1-5, with D perhaps TRBD1 (5 bases). The V gene lost 6 bases and the J gene lost 7 bases, with 13 bases spanning the gap. The CDR3 loop spans 13 amino acids. Germline CDR1 MNHNS, CDR2 SASEGT.

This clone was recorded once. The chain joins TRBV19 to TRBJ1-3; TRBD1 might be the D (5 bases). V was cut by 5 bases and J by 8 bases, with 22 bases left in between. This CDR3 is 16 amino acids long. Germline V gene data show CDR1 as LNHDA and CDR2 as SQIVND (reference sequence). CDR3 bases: TGTGCCAGTAGTGCGCGGGATACCCTCCGGGGGGACACCATATATTTT. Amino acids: CASSARDTLRGDTIYF.

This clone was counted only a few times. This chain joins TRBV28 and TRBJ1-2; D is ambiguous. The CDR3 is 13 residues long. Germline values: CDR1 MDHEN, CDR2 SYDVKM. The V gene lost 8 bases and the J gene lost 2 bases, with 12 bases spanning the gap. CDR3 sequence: CASSDGKNYGYTF. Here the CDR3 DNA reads TGTGCCAGCTCGGACGGGAAGAACTATGGCTACACCTTC.

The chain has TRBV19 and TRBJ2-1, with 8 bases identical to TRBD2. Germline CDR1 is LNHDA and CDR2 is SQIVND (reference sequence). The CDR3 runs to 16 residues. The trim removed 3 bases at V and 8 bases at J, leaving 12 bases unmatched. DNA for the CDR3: TGTGCCAGTAGTATCGTTGGGGGTAGCGGGATCTATGAGCAGTTCTTC. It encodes CASSIVGGSGIYEQFF.

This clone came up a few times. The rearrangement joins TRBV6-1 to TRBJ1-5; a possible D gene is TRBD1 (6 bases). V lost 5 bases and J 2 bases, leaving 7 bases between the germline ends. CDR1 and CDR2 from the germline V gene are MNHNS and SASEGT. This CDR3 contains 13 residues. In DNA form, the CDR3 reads TGTGCCAGCAGTAGACAGGGCAATCAGCCCCAGCATTTT. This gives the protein CASSRQGNQPQHF.

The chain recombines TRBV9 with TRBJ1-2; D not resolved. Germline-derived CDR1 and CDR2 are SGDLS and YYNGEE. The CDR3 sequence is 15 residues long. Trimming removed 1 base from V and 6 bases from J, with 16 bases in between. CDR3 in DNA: TGTGCCAGCAGCGTACGTCAGGTTGGTGATGATGGCTACACCTTC. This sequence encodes CASSVRQVGDDGYTF.

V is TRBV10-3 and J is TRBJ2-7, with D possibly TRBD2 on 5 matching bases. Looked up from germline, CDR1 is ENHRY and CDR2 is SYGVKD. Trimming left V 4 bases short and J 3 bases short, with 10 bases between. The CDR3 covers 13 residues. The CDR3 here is CAISGLTDYEQYF. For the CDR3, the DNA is TGTGCCATCAGTGGACTAACGGACTACGAGCAGTACTTC.

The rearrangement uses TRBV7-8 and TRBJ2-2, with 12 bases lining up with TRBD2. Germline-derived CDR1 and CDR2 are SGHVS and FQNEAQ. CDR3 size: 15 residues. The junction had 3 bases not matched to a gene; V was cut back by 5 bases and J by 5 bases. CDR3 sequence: CASSRGTSGTGELFF. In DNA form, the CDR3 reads TGTGCCAGCAGCCGGGGGACTAGCGGGACCGGGGAGCTGTTTTTT.

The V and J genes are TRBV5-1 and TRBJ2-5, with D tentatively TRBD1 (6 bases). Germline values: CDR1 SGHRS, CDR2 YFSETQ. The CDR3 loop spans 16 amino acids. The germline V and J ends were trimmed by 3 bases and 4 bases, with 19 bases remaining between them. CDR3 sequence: CASSSRPGQSRETQYF. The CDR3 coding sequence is TGCGCCAGCAGCTCTCGACCCGGACAGTCACGAGAGACCCAGTACTTC.